The clone carrying this T cell receptor (beta chain) occurred a few times. Amplification used 60 Vbeta primers and 13 Jbeta primers. Repertoires were generated with immunoSEQ multiplex PCR, while TCRdb's copy carries only in-frame clones and drops some. Of more than 110,000 clones in the sample, roughly three quarters were seen once. The entry originates in a study of cytomegalovirus exposure and HLA in healthy donors. Germline CDR1 reads LGHNA; CDR2 reads YSLEER. The CDR3 spans 15 residues. The junction had 2 bases not matched to a gene; V was cut back by 0 bases and J by 0 bases. The sequence was collected from a man younger than 30 in good health and CMV-seronegative. The sample consisted of PBMCs. The chain is built from TRBV4-3 and TRBJ2-7; 7 bases map to TRBD1. In DNA, the CDR3 is TGCGCCAGCAGCCAAGACAGGGGGTACTCCTACGAGCAGTACTTC. Its translation is CASSQDRGYSYEQYF.